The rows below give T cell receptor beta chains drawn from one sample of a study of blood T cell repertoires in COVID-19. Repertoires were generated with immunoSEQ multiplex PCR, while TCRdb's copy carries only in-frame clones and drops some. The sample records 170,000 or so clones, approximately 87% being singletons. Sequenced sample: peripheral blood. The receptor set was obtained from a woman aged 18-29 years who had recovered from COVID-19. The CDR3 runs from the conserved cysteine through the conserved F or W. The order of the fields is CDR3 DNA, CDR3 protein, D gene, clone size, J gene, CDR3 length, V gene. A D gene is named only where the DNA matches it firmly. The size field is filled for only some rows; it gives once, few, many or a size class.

TGTGCCAGCAGCCCGACAGCAACTAATGAAAAACTGTTTTTT CASSPTATNEKLFF - - TRBJ1-4 14 TRBV7-2
TGCGCCAGCAGCCACCCGGGAGGACCGCCCCAGCATTTT CASSHPGGPPQHF - - TRBJ1-5 13 TRBV4-1
TGTGCCAGCGGCATTGGACAGGCAATGGGAGATAATGAAAAACTGTTTTTT CASGIGQAMGDNEKLFF TRBD1 few TRBJ1-4 17 TRBV27
TGTGCCAGCAGTGGGGCTACAACTAATGAAAAACTGTTTTTT CASSGATTNEKLFF - - TRBJ1-4 14 TRBV27
TGCAGCGTTCCGGACAGCCCTGGAAACACCATATATTTT CSVPDSPGNTIYF - - TRBJ1-3 13 TRBV29-1
TGTGCCAGCAGGGCAGGCACGAATGAAAAACTGTTTTTT CASRAGTNEKLFF - few TRBJ1-4 13 TRBV2
TGTGCCAGCAGCTTATACCCGATCCAGGGGATCACCGGGGAGCTGTTTTTT CASSLYPIQGITGELFF - few TRBJ2-2 17 TRBV7-9
TGTGCCAGCAGCTTAGGAGGGAGCGTGCAGCCCCAGCATTTT CASSLGGSVQPQHF - - TRBJ1-5 14 TRBV7-8
TGTGCCAGCAGCCCGACAGGGGTTCGGAGCAACTATGGCTACACCTTC CASSPTGVRSNYGYTF TRBD1 once TRBJ1-2 16 TRBV27
TGTGCCAGCAGCTTTGAGGACACTGAAGCTTTCTTT CASSFEDTEAFF - - TRBJ1-1 12 TRBV13
TGCGCCAGCAGCGTGCGGGGAGTAGAAGTTGGAGAGCAGTACTTC CASSVRGVEVGEQYF - - TRBJ2-7 15 TRBV5-1
TGTGCCAGCAGCCAAGATGTTACTGGGCCGTCCCAGCATTTT CASSQDVTGPSQHF - - TRBJ1-5 14 TRBV3-1/TRBV3-2
TGTGCCAGCAGTCCCCGTGCAGATTCACCCCTCCACTTT CASSPRADSPLHF - - TRBJ1-6 13 TRBV12-3/TRBV12-4
TGTGCCAGCAGTTACACGCGACTAGCGGTTAGAGAGCAGTTCTTC CASSYTRLAVREQFF TRBD2 - TRBJ2-1 15 TRBV6-5
TGTGCCACCAGCAGCAGAGGCAGGGGGTGGAGTGGGGCCAACGTCCTGACTTTC CATSSRGRGWSGANVLTF TRBD1 - TRBJ2-6 18 TRBV15
TGTGCCAGCAGCTCGTCCCGGGAGCTAGCCAAAAACATTCAGTACTTC CASSSSRELAKNIQYF - - TRBJ2-4 16 TRBV7-8
TGTGCCAGCAGTTTACCGGGGAGCACAACAGATACGCAGTATTTT CASSLPGSTTDTQYF - once TRBJ2-3 15 TRBV27
TGTGCCAGCAGCTTGAAAGGGCCCGAGGGTTATGGCTACACCTTC CASSLKGPEGYGYTF - - TRBJ1-2 15 TRBV5-5
TGTGCCAGCAGCCGGTCATCACGGGACAGAGGTTCACCCCTCCACTTT CASSRSSRDRGSPLHF TRBD1 few TRBJ1-6 16 TRBV7-2
TGTGCCAGTAGTTCCAGGACTAGCGGGAGCTCCTACGAGCAGTACTTC CASSSRTSGSSYEQYF TRBD2 - TRBJ2-7 16 TRBV19
TGTGCCAGCAGCGTACTAGCGGGACACACCGGGGAGCTGTTTTTT CASSVLAGHTGELFF TRBD2 - TRBJ2-2 15 TRBV11-2
TGTGCCAGCAGCCGAGCGGCGGCAGACACAGATACGCAGTATTTT CASSRAAADTDTQYF - - TRBJ2-3 15 TRBV7-8
TGTAGTCCCGGCTCTGGAAACACCATATATTTT CSPGSGNTIYF - - TRBJ1-3 11 TRBV12-3/TRBV12-4
TGTGCCAGCAGCCAAGCAAATAGCGGGAGCCCAGATACGCAGTATTTT CASSQANSGSPDTQYF TRBD2 - TRBJ2-3 16 TRBV4-2
TGCGCCAGCAGCTTGAGCGGGGGGACGTACGAGCAGTACTTC CASSLSGGTYEQYF TRBD2 - TRBJ2-7 14 TRBV5-1
TGTGCCAGCAGCCAAGGAGACAGCACAACTGGCTACACCTTC CASSQGDSTTGYTF - once TRBJ1-2 14 TRBV4-2
TGTGCCAGCAGTTCACCAGGGTTCTCTGGGGCCAACGTCCTGACTTTC CASSSPGFSGANVLTF - - TRBJ2-6 16 TRBV28
TGTGCCAGCAGCTTGTGGGGACAGGGCCCTGAAGCTTTCTTT CASSLWGQGPEAFF TRBD1 - TRBJ1-1 14 TRBV5-6
TGCGCCAGCAGCCCCACCACAGCAATGATGAACTACAATGAGCAGTTCTTC CASSPTTAMMNYNEQFF - - TRBJ2-1 17 TRBV5-1
TGTGCCAGCAGCGTACCGCAGGGGGCTACTGGGGCCAACGTCCTGACTTTC CASSVPQGATGANVLTF TRBD1 - TRBJ2-6 17 TRBV9
TGTGCCAGCAGTTCAGGGGGCATTGGGACCCAGTACTTC CASSSGGIGTQYF TRBD1 - TRBJ2-5 13 TRBV6-5
TGTGCCAGCAGTTACGGTGGGGGGAGTTGGGCAGATACGCAGTATTTT CASSYGGGSWADTQYF - - TRBJ2-3 16 TRBV6-2/TRBV6-3
TGTGCCACCAGTGATCCCCCCGGGCAGCCCCAGCATTTT CATSDPPGQPQHF - - TRBJ1-5 13 TRBV24-1